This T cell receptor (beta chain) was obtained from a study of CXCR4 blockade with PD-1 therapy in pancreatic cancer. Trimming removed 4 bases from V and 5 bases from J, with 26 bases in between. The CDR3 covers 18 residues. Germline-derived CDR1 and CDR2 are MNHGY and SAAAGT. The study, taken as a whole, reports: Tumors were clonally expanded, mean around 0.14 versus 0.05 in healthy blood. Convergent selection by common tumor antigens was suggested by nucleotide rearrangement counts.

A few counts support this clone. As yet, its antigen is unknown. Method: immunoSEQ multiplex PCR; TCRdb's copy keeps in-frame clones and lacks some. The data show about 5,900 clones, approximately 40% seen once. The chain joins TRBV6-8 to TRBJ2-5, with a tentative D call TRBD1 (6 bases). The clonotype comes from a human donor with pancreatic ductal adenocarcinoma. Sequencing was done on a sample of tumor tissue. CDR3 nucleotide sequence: TGTGCCAGCAGTTCCTTGATCCCTAAACAGGGAGAGTGGGAGACCCAGTACTTC. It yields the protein CASSSLIPKQGEWETQYF.